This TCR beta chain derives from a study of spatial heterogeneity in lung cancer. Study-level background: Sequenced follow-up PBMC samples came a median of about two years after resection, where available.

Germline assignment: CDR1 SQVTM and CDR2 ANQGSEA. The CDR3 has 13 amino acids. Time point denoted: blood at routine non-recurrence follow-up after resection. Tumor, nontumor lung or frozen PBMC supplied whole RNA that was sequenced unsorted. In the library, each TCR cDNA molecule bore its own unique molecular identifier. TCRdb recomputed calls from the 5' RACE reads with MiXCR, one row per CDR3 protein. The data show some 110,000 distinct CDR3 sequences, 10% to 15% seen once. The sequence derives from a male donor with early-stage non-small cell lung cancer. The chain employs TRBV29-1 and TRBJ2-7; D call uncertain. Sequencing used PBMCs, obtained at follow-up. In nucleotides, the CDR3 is TGCAGTGATAGGCCCCTGATGGGCTACGAGCAGTACTTC. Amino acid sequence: CSDRPLMGYEQYF.